The 13 T cell receptor beta chains reported below all come from one sample, sequenced in a study of cytomegalovirus exposure and HLA in healthy donors. 60 Vbeta and 13 Jbeta primers were used in PCR. Assay used: immunoSEQ multiplex PCR; TCRdb lists only in-frame clones, some missing. Of some 120,000 clones listed, about 81% are singletons. The material sequenced was PBMCs. These receptors came from a man aged 35 to 55 in good health and CMV-seronegative.

V usage is TRBV15 and J usage is TRBJ2-5; possible D gene TRBD2, 5 bases. The DNA end lines up better with TRBJ2-7; the J call may be wrong. There are 15 residues in the CDR3. Germline V gene data show CDR1 as LNHNV and CDR2 as YYDKDF (reference sequence). The CDR3 nucleotides are TGTGCCACCAGCAGAGACACTAGTGCTGGAGACGAGCAGTACTTC. This codes for CATSRDTSAGDEQYF.

The chain employs TRBV29-1 and TRBJ1-2; D is undetermined. In germline, CDR1 is SQVTM, CDR2 ANQGSEA. The V and J ends lost 4 bases and 6 bases respectively, with 6 bases between them. The CDR3 is 10 residues long. CDR3 residues: CSVVRDGYTF. The CDR3 nucleotides are TGCAGCGTTGTGAGGGATGGCTACACCTTC.

The rearrangement uses TRBV30 and TRBJ2-3; 9 bases match TRBD2. Germline CDR1 reads GTSNPN; CDR2 reads SVGIG (reference sequence). With 2 bases clipped from V and 7 bases from J, the junction kept 19 bases outside the gene matches. The length of the CDR3 is 18 residues. The CDR3 is CAWSTKRGREGPQYTQYF. The CDR3 DNA sequence: TGTGCCTGGAGTACCAAACGGGGGCGGGAGGGCCCGCAATATACGCAGTATTTT.

The chain carries TRBV5-6 and TRBJ1-2, with a weak D call TRBD1 (6 bases). The CDR3 has 15 residues. The germline gives CDR1 SGHDT, CDR2 YYEEEE. V shed 1 base and J shed 4 bases, with 14 bases lying between them. CDR3 DNA: TGTGCCAGCAGCTTGTGGCAGACACAGGGCTATGGCTACACCTTC. It specifies CASSLWQTQGYGYTF.

This chain links TRBV28 with TRBJ2-7, with 10 bases aligning to TRBD2. Trimming took 2 bases from V and 5 from J; bases not matched to a gene: 12. This CDR3 is 17 amino acids long. The V gene's germline CDR1 is MDHEN and CDR2 SYDVKM. CDR3 sequence (DNA): TGTGCCAGCAGTTTAAGGGTTCGCCTAGCGGGAGTCAACGAGCAGTACTTC. The encoded protein is CASSLRVRLAGVNEQYF.

This clone appeared a single time. This sequence joins TRBV27 and TRBJ2-1; 10 bases are a match to TRBD2. The CDR3 loop spans 14 amino acids. The germline CDR1 and CDR2 sequences are MNHEY and SMNVEV (reference sequence). V lost 10 bases, J lost 2 bases, and 5 bases stayed unmatched. Here the CDR3 reads CATIAGGPYNEQFF. In DNA form, the CDR3 reads TGTGCCACCATAGCGGGAGGTCCCTACAATGAGCAGTTCTTC.

The chain combines TRBV5-1 with TRBJ1-2; maybe TRBD1 (6 bases). The CDR3 has 14 residues. V lost 4 bases, J lost 0 bases, and 10 bases lay in between. The germline CDR1 and CDR2 sequences are SGHRS and YFSETQ. The chain's CDR3 is CASSPGTSNYGYTF. CDR3 DNA sequence: TGCGCCAGCAGCCCGGGGACATCTAACTATGGCTACACCTTC.

The chain uses TRBV6-5 and TRBJ1-1, with 7 bases identical to TRBD1. CDR1 and CDR2 (germline): MNHEY, SVGAGI. The CDR3 consists of 13 residues. After removal of 5 bases from V and 6 bases from J, the junction contained 6 bases not matched to a gene. The CDR3 here is CASSEQGRPEAFF. CDR3 bases: TGTGCCAGCAGTGAACAGGGGAGGCCTGAAGCTTTCTTT.

V usage is TRBV5-1 and J usage is TRBJ2-1, with 11 bases that match TRBD1. CDR1 SGHRS and CDR2 YFSETQ come from the germline V gene. With 7 bases clipped from V and 5 bases from J, the junction kept 8 bases outside the gene matches. CDR3 size: 15 residues. CDR3: CASGEPGQGDNEQFF. The CDR3 bases are TGCGCCAGCGGTGAGCCGGGACAGGGGGACAATGAGCAGTTCTTC. The full variable domain, rest sourced from reference TRBV5-1 and TRBJ2-1, is KAGVTQTPRYLIKTRGQQVTLSCSPISGHRSVSWYQQTPGQGLQFLFEYFSETQRNKGNFPGRFSGRQFSNSRSEMNVSTLELGDSALYLCASGEPGQGDNEQFFGPGTRLTVL.

V and J are TRBV2 and TRBJ2-7; 10 bases match TRBD1. Germline CDR1 and CDR2: SNHLY and FYNNEI. The CDR3 has 13 residues. V lost 7 bases to trimming and J lost 2 bases; unmatched junction nucleotides: 2. The CDR3 sequence is CASKDRGTYEQYF. The CDR3 coding sequence is TGTGCCAGCAAGGACAGGGGGACCTACGAGCAGTACTTC.

The rearrangement links TRBV7-2 to TRBJ2-5; 9 bases line up with TRBD1. V gave up 5 bases and J gave up 4 bases; unmatched junction bases: 5. Per the germline V gene, CDR1 is SGHTA and CDR2 is FQGNSA. There are 14 residues in the CDR3. The CDR3 nucleotides are TGTGCCAGCAGCCGGGACAGGGTCTCAGAGACCCAGTACTTC. Translation gives CASSRDRVSETQYF. Complete variable domain (other parts from reference TRBV7-2 and TRBJ2-5): GAGVSQSPSNKVTEKGKDVELRCDPISGHTALYWYRQSLGQGLEFLIYFQGNSAPDKSGLPSDRFSAERTGGSVSTLTIQRTQQEDSAVYLCASSRDRVSETQYFGPGTRLLVL.

The sample holds one count of this clone. The V and J genes are TRBV5-1 and TRBJ2-6, with D perhaps matching TRBD1 (6 bases). The CDR3 is 15 amino acids. Trimming shortened V by 4 bases and J by 2 bases, and 10 bases separated the two germline ends. The germline gives CDR1 SGHRS, CDR2 YFSETQ. The CDR3 here is CASSLGAPGANVLTF. CDR3 sequence (DNA): TGCGCCAGCAGCCTGGGGGCGCCTGGGGCCAACGTCCTGACTTTC.

The chain employs TRBV12-5 and TRBJ2-7, with TRBD1 matching 10 bases. In germline, CDR1 is LGHNT, CDR2 FRNRAP. V was pared by 4 bases and J by 5 bases, with 11 bases of the junction left unmatched. The CDR3 is made up of 16 amino acids. Here the CDR3 reads CASGSPLGQGSDEQYF. For the CDR3, the DNA is TGTGCTAGTGGTTCGCCCTTGGGACAGGGGTCTGACGAGCAGTACTTC.